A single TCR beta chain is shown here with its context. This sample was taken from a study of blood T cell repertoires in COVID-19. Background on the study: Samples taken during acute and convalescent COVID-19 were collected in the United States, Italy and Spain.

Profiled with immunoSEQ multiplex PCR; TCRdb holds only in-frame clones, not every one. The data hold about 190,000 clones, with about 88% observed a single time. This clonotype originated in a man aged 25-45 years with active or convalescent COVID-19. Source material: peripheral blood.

CDR3 region: CASSERPGSEAFF. CDR3 in DNA: TGTGCCAGCAGTGAAAGACCAGGGTCTGAAGCTTTCTTT. V gene TRBV6-1 combines with J gene TRBJ1-1; D may be TRBD1 (5 bases). V lost 2 bases and J 6 bases, leaving 10 bases between the germline ends. Germline V CDR1 and CDR2: MNHNS, SASEGT. CDR3 length: 13 residues.